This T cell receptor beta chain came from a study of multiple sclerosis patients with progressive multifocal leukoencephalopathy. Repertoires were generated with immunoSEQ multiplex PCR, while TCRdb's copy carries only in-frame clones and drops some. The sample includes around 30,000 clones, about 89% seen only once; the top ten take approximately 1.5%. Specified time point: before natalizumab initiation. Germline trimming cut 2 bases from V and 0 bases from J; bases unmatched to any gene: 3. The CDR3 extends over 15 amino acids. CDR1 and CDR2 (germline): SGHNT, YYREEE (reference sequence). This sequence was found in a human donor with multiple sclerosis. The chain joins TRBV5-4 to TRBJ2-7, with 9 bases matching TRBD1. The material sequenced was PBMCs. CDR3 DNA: TGTGCCAGCAGCTTATGGGACAGGGACTCCTACGAGCAGTACTTC. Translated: CASSLWDRDSYEQYF. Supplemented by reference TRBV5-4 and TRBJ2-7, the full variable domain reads ETGVTQSPTHLIKTRGQQVTLRCSSQSGHNTVSWYQQALGQGPQFIFQYYREEENGRGNFPPRFSGLQFPNYSSELNVNALELDDSALYLCASSLWDRDSYEQYFGPGTRLTVT.